The present T cell receptor beta chain was sequenced within a study of control samples from healthy donors and cancer patients. The table came from immunoSEQ multiplex PCR; TCRdb's copy has only in-frame clones and leaves some out. The table has around 100,000 clones, about 90% seen once. Trimming removed 0 bases at V and 4 bases at J, with 10 bases between. This CDR3 is 14 amino acids long. Germline V lookup: CDR1 SNHLY, CDR2 FYNNEI. The count of this clone is one. The receptor comes from a man aged 30 to 39 in good health. The sample was blood. The chain employs TRBV2 and TRBJ2-7; D ambiguous. The CDR3 DNA reads TGTGCCAGCAGTGAAGCGGACCCCCATTACGAGCAGTACTTC. It yields the protein CASSEADPHYEQYF. Together with reference TRBV2 and TRBJ2-7, the CDR3 gives the full variable domain: EPEVTQTPSHQVTQMGQEVILRCVPISNHLYFYWYRQILGQKVEFLVSFYNNEISEKSEIFDDQFSVERPDGSNFTLKIRSTKLEDSAMYFCASSEADPHYEQYFGPGTRLTVT.